Each of the 8 T cell receptor beta chains below was sequenced from the same sample in a study of cytomegalovirus exposure and HLA in healthy donors. PCR amplification relied on 60 Vbeta primers (plus 13 Jbeta primers). Profiled with immunoSEQ multiplex PCR; TCRdb holds only in-frame clones, not every one. The repertoire holds 250,000 to 350,000 clones, with about nine tenths as singletons. The sequenced sample consisted of PBMCs. These receptor sequences come from a man aged 35 to 55 in good health and CMV-seropositive.

The chain carries TRBV6-6 and TRBJ1-5, with TRBD1 as a possible D gene (6 bases). This CDR3 has 14 residues. The germline V gene encodes CDR1 MNHNY and CDR2 SVGAGI (reference sequence). The ends were cut back, 0 bases at V and 6 bases at J, with 9 bases in the middle. DNA of the CDR3: TGTGCCAGCAGTTACTCAGGGGGAGTTCAGCCCCAGCATTTT. It is translated as CASSYSGGVQPQHF.

The genes are TRBV30 and TRBJ2-5; the D is unclear. This CDR3 has 15 amino acids. Germline lookup yields CDR1 GTSNPN and CDR2 SVGIG (reference sequence). Trimming took 4 bases from V and 5 from J, leaving 20 bases between them. This CDR3 is CAWNPGSGNAETQYF. In DNA, the CDR3 is TGTGCCTGGAACCCCGGGTCTGGAAATGCGGAGACCCAGTACTTC.

V gene TRBV27 combines with J gene TRBJ1-2, with D maybe TRBD1 (5 bases). The CDR3 consists of 15 residues. Germline-derived CDR1 and CDR2 are MNHEY and SMNVEV (reference sequence). Trimming took off 5 bases at V and 4 bases at J, with 17 bases between the two ends. CDR3 amino acids: CASSPRRVFGYGYTF. The CDR3 region has the DNA TGTGCCAGCAGTCCCCGCAGGGTGTTCGGCTATGGCTACACCTTC.

The V call is TRBV7-3, the J call TRBJ2-7; TRBD2 matches 7 bases. The CDR3 runs to 15 residues. Looked up from germline, CDR1 is SGHTA and CDR2 is FQGTGA. The trim removed 3 bases at V and 1 base at J, leaving 6 bases unmatched. DNA of the CDR3: TGTGCCAGCAGCTTTGCGGCGGGAGAGTCCTACGAGCAGTACTTC. Translating it yields CASSFAAGESYEQYF.

This chain connects TRBV28 to TRBJ2-7; 15 bases align to TRBD2. The length of the CDR3 is 17 residues. J was trimmed by 7 bases and V by 2 bases; bases with no gene match: 9. Looked up from germline, CDR1 is MDHEN and CDR2 is SYDVKM. CDR3 coding DNA: TGTGCCAGCAGTTTACACGGACTAGCGGGAGGGCCGGGTGAGCAGTACTTC. Translating gives CASSLHGLAGGPGEQYF. The full variable domain, with the rest looked up from reference TRBV28 and TRBJ2-7, is DVKVTQSSRYLVKRTGEKVFLECVQDMDHENMFWYRQDPGLGLRLIYFSYDVKMKEKGDIPEGYSVSREKKERFSLILESASTNQTSMYLCASSLHGLAGGPGEQYFGPGTRLTVT.

J is TRBJ2-7 and V is TRBV10-1; 12 bases are shared with TRBD2. The CDR3 is 15 amino acids. Per the germline V gene, CDR1 is WNHNN and CDR2 is SYGVQD (reference sequence). V shed 2 bases, J shed 4 bases, and the junction held 3 bases outside the gene matches. For the CDR3, the DNA is TGCGCCAGCAGTGAGGGACTAGCGGGATGGTACGAGCAGTACTTC. Its translation: CASSEGLAGWYEQYF.

This chain uses TRBV30 with TRBJ2-7; D gene ambiguous. CDR3 length equals 14 residues. The germline V and J ends were trimmed by 0 bases and 1 base, with 10 bases remaining between them. Germline-derived CDR1 and CDR2 are GTSNPN and SVGIG (reference sequence). The chain's CDR3 is CAWSVPRLSYEQYF. Here the CDR3 DNA reads TGTGCCTGGAGTGTACCCAGACTGTCCTACGAGCAGTACTTC.

As DNA, the CDR3 is TGTGCCAGCAGTGGAACAGGGGGCCCTTCACTGTATGGCTACACCTTC. It specifies CASSGTGGPSLYGYTF. The rearrangement uses TRBV6-1 and TRBJ1-2; 9 bases fit TRBD1. The junction had 11 bases not matched to a gene; V was cut back by 4 bases and J by 5 bases. This CDR3 region has 16 residues. Germline V lookup: CDR1 MNHNS, CDR2 SASEGT.